Reported below is one TCR beta chain. A read error is likely, as this CDR3 ends without the conserved phenylalanine or tryptophan. This entry is derived from a study of tumor and adjacent non-tumor tissue in lung cancer. This sample's RNA came from whole unsorted tissue. This non-tumor lung sample came from over 3 cm beyond the tumor edge. Donors were chemotherapy-naive, newly diagnosed lung cancer surgical patients in China, August–late 2014. Three rounds of nested PCR, following a modified ARM-PCR protocol, produced the TCRbeta library. Via MiXCR, TCRdb re-called the multiplex PCR reads, giving one row per CDR3 protein. The sample yields under 75,000 distinct CDR3 sequences, around two thirds seen once. The receptor was derived from a woman aged 45-65 years with non-small cell lung cancer. The sequenced sample consisted of distant non-tumor lung tissue.

CDR3 coding DNA: TGCAGCGTTGCGGTCAATAGCGGGAGGGTAGTGGAGGCCCAGTACTAC. Translated, it gives CSVAVNSGRVVEAQYY. V gene TRBV29-1 combines with J gene TRBJ2-5; 11 bases fit TRBD2. The V segment lost 4 bases and the J segment 9 bases; nucleotides outside the gene matches: 16. This CDR3 has 16 amino acids. The V gene's germline CDR1 is SQVTM and CDR2 ANQGSEA.